This T cell receptor (beta chain) appears in the sequencing data of a study of blood T cells in healthy people across ages. Study-wide background: There was about one barcoded beta molecule captured by template switching per two T cells. Study-wide findings and caveats: Across samples, TCR beta diversity tracked strongly with naive T cell percentage.

For this clonotype: Its antigen is not identified.

Investigators took approximately 10 milliliters of peripheral blood from every donor. Alongside a J-beta primer mix, a sample-barcoded 5' primer served in a second PCR lasting about 7 to 11 cycles. All cDNA molecules were each tagged by a template-switch adaptor with 12 random nucleotides. Using its own MiXCR run on the 5' RACE reads, TCRdb lists one record per CDR3 protein. The sample shows around 940,000 distinct CDR3 sequences, approximately 50% of them seen only once. The CDR3 contains 15 residues. Germline CDR1 MNHEY, CDR2 SVGEGT. With 6 bases removed from V and 2 bases from J, the gap between germline ends came to 17 bases.

The receptor comes from a woman in her sixties in good health. V is TRBV6-2 or TRBV6-3 and J is TRBJ2-7; no clear D gene. The specimen sequenced was blood. The CDR3 loop reads CASRPSDLSAYEQYF. The CDR3 coding sequence is TGTGCCAGCAGACCATCGGACCTCAGTGCCTACGAGCAGTACTTC.